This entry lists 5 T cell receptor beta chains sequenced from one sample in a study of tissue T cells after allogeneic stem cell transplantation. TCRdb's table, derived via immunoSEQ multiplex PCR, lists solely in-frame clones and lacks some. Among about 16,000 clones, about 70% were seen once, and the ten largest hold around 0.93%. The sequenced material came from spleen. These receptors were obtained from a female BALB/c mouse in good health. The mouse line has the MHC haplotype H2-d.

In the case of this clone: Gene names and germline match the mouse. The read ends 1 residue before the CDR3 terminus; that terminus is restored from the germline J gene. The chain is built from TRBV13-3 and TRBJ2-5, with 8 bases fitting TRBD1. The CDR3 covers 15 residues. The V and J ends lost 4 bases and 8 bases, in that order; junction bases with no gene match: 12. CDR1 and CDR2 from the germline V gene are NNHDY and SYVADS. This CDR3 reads CASSTRQGSIGTQYF. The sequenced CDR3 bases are TGTGCCAGCAGTACCCGACAGGGGAGTATCGGCACCCAGTAC.

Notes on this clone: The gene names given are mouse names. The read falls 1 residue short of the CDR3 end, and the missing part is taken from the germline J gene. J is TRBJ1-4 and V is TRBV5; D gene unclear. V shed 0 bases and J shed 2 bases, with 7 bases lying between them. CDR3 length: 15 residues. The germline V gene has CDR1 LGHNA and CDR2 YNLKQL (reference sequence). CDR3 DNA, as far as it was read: TGTGCCAGCAGCCAAGATGCGGGGTCCAACGAAAGATTATTT. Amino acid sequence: CASSQDAGSNERLF. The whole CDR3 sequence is CASSQDAGSNERLFF.

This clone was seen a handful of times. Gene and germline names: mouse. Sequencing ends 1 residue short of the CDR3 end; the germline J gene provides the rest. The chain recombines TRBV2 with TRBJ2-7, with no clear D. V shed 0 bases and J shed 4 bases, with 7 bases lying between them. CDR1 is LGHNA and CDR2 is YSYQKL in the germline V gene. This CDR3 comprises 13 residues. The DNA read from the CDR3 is TGTGCCAGCAGCCAAGATCACAGATATGAACAGTAC. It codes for CASSQDHRYEQY. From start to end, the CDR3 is CASSQDHRYEQYF.

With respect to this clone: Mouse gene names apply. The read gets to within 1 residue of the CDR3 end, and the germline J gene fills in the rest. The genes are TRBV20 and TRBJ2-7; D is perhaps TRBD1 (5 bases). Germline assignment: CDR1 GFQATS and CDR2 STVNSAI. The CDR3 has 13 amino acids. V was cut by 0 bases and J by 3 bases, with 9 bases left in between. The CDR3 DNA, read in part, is TGTGGTGCTAGGGATCAGAGGGGCTATGAACAGTAC. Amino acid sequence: CGARDQRGYEQY. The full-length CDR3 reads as CGARDQRGYEQYF.

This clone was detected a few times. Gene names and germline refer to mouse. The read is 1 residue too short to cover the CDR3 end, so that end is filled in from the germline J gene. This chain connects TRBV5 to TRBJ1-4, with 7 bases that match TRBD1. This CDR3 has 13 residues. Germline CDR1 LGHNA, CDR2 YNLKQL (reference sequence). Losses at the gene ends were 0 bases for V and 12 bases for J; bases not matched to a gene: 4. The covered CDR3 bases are TGTGCCAGCAGCCAAGATCTAACAGGGGGATTATTT. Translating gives CASSQDLTGGLF. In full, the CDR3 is CASSQDLTGGLFF.